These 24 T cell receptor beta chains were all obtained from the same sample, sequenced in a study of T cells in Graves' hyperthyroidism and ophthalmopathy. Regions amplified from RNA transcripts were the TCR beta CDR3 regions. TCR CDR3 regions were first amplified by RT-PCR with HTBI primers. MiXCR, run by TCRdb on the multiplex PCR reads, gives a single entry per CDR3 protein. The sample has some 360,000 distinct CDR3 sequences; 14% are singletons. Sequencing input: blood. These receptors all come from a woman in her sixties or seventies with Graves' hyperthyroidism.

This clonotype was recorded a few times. This CDR3 is CASSLDSGGGNSPLHF. In nucleotides, the CDR3 is TGTGCCAGCAGCTTGGATTCAGGGGGCGGCAATTCACCCCTCCACTTT. The chain uses TRBV5-6 and TRBJ1-6; TRBD1 aligns across 8 bases. The V and J ends lost 0 bases and 7 bases, in that order; junction bases with no gene match: 6. Germline V gene lookup returns CDR1 SGHDT and CDR2 YYEEEE. The CDR3 extends over 16 amino acids.

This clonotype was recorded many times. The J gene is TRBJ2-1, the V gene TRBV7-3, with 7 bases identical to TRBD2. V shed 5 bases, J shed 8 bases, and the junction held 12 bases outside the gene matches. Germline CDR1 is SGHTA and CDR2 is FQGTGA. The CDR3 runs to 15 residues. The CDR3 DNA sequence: TGTGCCAGCAGCCCAGGTGGGGGAGGGTTAGATGAGCAGTTCTTC. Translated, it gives CASSPGGGGLDEQFF.

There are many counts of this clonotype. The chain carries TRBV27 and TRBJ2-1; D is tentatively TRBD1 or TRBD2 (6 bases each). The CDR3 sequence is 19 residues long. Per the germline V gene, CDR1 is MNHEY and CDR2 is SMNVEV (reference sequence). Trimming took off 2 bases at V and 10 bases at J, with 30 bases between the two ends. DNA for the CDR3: TGTGCCAGCAGTTTAGTGTACGTGGGTCGGGGGCCCCCGGGCAAGGAGCAGTTCTTC. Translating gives CASSLVYVGRGPPGKEQFF.

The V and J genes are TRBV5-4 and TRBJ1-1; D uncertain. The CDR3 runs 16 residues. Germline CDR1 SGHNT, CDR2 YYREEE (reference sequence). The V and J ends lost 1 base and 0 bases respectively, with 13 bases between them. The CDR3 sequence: CASSLKNIPMNTEAFF. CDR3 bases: TGTGCCAGCAGCTTGAAGAATATCCCAATGAACACTGAAGCTTTCTTT. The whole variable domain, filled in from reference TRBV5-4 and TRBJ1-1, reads ETGVTQSPTHLIKTRGQQVTLRCSSQSGHNTVSWYQQALGQGPQFIFQYYREEENGRGNFPPRFSGLQFPNYSSELNVNALELDDSALYLCASSLKNIPMNTEAFFGQGTRLTVV.

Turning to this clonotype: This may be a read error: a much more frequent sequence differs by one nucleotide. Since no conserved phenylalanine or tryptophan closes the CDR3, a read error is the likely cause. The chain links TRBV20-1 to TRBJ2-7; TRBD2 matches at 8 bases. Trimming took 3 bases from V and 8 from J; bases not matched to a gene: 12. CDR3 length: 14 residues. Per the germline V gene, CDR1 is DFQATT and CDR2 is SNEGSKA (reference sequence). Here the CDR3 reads CSASGGGLGSQQYS. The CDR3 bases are TGCAGTGCTAGTGGGGGGGGACTAGGAAGCCAGCAGTACTCC.

The CDR3 DNA follows: TGTGCCTGGACCCGTCCCAACAATGAGCAGTTCTTC. Translation: CAWTRPNNEQFF. The chain joins TRBV30 to TRBJ2-1; D gene uncertain. V lost 4 bases, J lost 5 bases, and 9 bases lay in between. The V gene's germline CDR1 is GTSNPN and CDR2 SVGIG (reference sequence). The CDR3 runs 12 residues.

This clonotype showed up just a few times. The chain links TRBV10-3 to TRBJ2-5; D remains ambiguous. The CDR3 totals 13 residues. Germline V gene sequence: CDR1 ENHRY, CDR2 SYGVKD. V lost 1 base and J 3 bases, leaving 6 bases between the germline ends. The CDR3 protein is CAISELVKETQYF. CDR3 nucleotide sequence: TGTGCCATCAGTGAGTTAGTGAAAGAGACCCAGTACTTC.

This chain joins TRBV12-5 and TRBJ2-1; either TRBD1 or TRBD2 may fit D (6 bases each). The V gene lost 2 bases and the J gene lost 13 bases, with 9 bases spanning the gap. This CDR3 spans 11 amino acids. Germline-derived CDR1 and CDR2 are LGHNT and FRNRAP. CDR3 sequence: CASGLRGAQFF. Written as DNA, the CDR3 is TGTGCTAGTGGTTTGAGGGGGGCCCAGTTCTTC.

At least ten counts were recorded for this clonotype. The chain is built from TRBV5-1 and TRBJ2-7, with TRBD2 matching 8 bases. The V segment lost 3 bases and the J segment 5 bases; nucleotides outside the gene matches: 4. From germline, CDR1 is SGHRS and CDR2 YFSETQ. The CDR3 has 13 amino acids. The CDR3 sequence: CASSSPGGDEQYF. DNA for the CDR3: TGCGCCAGCAGCTCTCCCGGGGGGGACGAGCAGTACTTC.

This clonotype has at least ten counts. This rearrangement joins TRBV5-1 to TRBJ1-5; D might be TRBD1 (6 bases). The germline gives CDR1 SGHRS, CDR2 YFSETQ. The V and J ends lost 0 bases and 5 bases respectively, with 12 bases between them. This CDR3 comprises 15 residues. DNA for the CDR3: TGCGCCAGCAGCTTGGACAGGGCCAGGGATCAGCCCCAGCATTTT. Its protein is CASSLDRARDQPQHF.

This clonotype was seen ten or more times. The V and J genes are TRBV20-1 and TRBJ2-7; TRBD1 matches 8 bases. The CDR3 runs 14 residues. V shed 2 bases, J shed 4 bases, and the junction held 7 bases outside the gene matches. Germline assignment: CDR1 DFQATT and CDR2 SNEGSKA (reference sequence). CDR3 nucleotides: TGCAGTGCTAGACAGACAGGGGCGGCTTACGAGCAGTACTTC. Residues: CSARQTGAAYEQYF.

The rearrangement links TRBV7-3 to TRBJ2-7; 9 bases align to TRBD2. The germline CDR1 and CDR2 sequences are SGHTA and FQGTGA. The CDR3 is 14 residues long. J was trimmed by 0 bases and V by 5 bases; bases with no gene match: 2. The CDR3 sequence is CASSRTSDSYEQYF. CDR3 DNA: TGTGCCAGCAGCCGGACTAGCGACTCCTACGAGCAGTACTTC.

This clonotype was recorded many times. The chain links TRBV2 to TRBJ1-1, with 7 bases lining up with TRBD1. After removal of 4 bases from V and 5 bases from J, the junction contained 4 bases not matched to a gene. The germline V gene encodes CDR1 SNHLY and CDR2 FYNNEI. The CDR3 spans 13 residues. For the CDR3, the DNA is TGTGCCAGCAGTGTACAGGGGTGGACTGAAGCTTTCTTT. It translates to CASSVQGWTEAFF.

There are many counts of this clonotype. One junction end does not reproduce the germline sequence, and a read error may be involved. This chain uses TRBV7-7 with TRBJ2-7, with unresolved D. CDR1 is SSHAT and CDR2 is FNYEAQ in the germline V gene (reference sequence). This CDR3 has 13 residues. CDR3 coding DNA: TGTGCTAGCAGCTTATCAAGGGCCGACGAGCAGTACTTC. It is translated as CASSLSRADEQYF.

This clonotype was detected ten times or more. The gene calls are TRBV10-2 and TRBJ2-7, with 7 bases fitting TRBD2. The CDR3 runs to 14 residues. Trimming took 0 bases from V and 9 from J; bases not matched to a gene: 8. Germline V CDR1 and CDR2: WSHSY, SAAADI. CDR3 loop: CASSESRGRASQYF. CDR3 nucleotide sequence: TGCGCCAGCAGTGAGTCTCGGGGGAGGGCGTCGCAGTACTTC.

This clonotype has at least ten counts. The CDR3 sequence is CASSSRGSSEQFF. The DNA for the CDR3 is TGTGCCAGCAGTTCCCGGGGTTCAAGTGAGCAGTTCTTC. The chain couples TRBV7-9 to TRBJ2-1; D might be TRBD2 (5 bases). Germline assignment: CDR1 SEHNR and CDR2 FQNEAQ (reference sequence). This CDR3 has 13 residues. V lost 6 bases and J lost 9, with 15 bases in between.

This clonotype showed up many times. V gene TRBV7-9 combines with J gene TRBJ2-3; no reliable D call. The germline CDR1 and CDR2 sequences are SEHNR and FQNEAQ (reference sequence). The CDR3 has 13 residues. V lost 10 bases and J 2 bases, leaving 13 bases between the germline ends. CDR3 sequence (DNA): TGTGCCACCTCCCCACTTCACACAGATACGCAGTATTTT. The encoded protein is CATSPLHTDTQYF.

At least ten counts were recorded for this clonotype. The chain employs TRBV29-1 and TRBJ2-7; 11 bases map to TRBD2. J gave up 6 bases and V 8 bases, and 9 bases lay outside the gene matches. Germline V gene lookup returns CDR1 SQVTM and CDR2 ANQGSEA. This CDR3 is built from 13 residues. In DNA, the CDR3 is TGCAGCACTTCTAGCGGGAGGCTCTCCGAGCAGTACTTC. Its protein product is CSTSSGRLSEQYF.

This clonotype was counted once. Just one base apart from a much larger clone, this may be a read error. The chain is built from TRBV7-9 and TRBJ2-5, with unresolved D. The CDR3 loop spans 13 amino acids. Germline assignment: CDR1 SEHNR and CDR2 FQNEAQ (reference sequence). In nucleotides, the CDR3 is TGTGCCAGCAGCTACGACCAGCAAGCGACCCAGTACTTC. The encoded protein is CASSYDQQATQYF. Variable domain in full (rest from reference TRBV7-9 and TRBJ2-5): DTGVSQNPRHKITKRGQNVTFRCDPISEHNRLYWYRQTLGQGPEFLTYFQNEAQLEKSRLLSDRFSAERPKGSFSTLEIQRTEQGDSAMYLCASSYDQQATQYFGPGTRLLVL.

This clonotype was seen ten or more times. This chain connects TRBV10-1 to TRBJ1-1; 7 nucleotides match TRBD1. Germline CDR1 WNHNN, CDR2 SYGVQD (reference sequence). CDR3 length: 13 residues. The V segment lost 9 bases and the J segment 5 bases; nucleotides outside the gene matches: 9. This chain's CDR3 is CASQDRYGTEAFF. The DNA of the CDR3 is TGCGCCAGTCAGGACAGGTACGGAACTGAAGCTTTCTTT.

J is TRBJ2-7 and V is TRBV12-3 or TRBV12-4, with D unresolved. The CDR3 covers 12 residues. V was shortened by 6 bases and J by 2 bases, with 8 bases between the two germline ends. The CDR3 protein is CASSYTTYEQYF. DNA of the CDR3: TGTGCCAGCAGCTACACGACCTACGAGCAGTACTTC.

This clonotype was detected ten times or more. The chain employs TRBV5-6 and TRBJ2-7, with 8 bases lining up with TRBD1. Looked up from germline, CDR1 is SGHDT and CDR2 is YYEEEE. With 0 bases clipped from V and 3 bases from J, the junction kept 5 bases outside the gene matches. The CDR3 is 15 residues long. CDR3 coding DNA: TGTGCCAGCAGCTTGGAGGCAGGGGGCTTCTACGAGCAGTACTTC. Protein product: CASSLEAGGFYEQYF. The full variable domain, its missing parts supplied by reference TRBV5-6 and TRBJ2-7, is DAGVTQSPTHLIKTRGQQVTLRCSPKSGHDTVSWYQQALGQGPQFIFQYYEEEERQRGNFPDRFSGHQFPNYSSELNVNALLLGDSALYLCASSLEAGGFYEQYFGPGTRLTVT.

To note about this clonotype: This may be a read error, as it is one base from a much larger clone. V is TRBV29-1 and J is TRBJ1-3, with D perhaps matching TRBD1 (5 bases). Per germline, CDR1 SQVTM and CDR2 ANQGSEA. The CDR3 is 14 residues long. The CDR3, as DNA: TGCAGCGCAGTCGAGACAGTATCTGGAAACACCATGTATTTT. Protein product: CSAVETVSGNTMYF.

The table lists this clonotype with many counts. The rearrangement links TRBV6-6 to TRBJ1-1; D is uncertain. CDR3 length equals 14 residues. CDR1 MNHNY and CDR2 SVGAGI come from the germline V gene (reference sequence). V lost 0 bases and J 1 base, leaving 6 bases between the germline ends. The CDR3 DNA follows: TGTGCCAGCAGTTACTCGAGACCGAACACTGAAGCTTTCTTT. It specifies CASSYSRPNTEAFF.